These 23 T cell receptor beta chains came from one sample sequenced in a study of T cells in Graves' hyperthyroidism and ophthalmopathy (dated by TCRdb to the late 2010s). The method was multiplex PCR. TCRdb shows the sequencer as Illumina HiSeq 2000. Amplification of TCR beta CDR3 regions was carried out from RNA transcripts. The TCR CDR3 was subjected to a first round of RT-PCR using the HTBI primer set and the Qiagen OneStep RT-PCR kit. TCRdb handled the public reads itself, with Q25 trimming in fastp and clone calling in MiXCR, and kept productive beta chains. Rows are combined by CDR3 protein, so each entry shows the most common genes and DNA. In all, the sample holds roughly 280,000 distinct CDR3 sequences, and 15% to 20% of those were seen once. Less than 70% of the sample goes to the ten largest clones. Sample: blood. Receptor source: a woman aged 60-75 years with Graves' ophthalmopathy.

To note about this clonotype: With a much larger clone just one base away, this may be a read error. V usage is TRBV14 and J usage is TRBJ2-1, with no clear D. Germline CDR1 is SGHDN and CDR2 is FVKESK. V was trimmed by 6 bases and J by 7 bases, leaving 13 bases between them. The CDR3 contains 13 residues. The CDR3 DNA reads TGTGCCAGCAGGCGAGCAAGTTGGAATGAGCAGTTCTTC. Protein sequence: CASRRASWNEQFF.

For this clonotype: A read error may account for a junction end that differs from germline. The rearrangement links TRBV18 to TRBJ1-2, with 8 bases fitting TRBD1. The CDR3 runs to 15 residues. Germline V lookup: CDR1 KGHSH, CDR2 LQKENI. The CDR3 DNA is TGTACCAGCTCACCACCGGGGACAGGCCGCTATGGCTACACCTTC. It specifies CTSSPPGTGRYGYTF.

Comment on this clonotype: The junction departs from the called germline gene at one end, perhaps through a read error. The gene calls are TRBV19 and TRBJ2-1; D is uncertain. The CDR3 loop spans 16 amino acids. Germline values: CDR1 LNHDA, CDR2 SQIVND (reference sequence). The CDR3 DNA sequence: TGTGCCAGTAGTATTGGAAGGACCCCCCCCTACGATGAGCAGTTCTTC. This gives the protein CASSIGRTPPYDEQFF. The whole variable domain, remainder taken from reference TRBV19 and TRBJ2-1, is DGGITQSPKYLFRKEGQNVTLSCEQNLNHDAMYWYRQDPGQGLRLIYYSQIVNDFQKGDIAEGYSVSREKKESFPLTVTSAQKNPTAFYLCASSIGRTPPYDEQFFGPGTRLTVL.

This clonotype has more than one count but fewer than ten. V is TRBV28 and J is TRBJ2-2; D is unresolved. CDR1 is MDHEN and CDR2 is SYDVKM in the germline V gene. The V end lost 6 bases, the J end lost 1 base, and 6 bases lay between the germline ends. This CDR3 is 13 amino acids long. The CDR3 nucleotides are TGTGCCAGCAGCAACAGGAACACCGGGGAGCTGTTTTTT. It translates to CASSNRNTGELFF.

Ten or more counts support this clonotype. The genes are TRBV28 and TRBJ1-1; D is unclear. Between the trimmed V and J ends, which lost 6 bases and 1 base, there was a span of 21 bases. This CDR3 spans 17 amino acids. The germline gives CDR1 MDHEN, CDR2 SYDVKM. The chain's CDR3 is CASSLGGRLLQNTEAFF. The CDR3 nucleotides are TGTGCCAGCAGCTTAGGCGGGCGCCTCCTCCAGAACACTGAAGCTTTCTTT.

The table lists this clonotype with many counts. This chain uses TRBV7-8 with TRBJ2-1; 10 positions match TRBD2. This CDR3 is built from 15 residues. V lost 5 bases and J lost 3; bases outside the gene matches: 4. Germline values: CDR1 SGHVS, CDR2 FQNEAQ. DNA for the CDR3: TGTGCCAGCAGCATTACTAGCGGGGTCTACAATGAGCAGTTCTTC. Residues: CASSITSGVYNEQFF.

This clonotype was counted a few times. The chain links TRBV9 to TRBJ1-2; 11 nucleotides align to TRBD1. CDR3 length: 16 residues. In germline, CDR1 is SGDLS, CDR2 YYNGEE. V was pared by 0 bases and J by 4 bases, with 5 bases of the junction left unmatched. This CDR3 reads CASSVDGQGAGYGYTF. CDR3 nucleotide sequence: TGTGCCAGCAGCGTAGATGGACAGGGGGCCGGCTATGGCTACACCTTC.

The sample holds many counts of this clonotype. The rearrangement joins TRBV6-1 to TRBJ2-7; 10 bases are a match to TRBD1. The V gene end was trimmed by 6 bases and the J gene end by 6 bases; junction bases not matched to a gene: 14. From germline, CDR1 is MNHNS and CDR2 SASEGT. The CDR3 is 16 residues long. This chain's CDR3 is CASRAMGGQGLAEQYF. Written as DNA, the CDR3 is TGTGCCAGCAGAGCTATGGGGGGACAGGGGTTGGCCGAGCAGTACTTC.

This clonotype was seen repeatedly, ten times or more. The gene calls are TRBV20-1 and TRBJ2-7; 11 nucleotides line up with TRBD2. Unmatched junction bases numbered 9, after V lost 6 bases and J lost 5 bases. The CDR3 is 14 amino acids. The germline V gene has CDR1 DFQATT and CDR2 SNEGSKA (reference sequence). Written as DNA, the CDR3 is TGCAGTGCAGGACTAGCGGGTCCCAGCCACGAGCAGTACTTC. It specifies CSAGLAGPSHEQYF.

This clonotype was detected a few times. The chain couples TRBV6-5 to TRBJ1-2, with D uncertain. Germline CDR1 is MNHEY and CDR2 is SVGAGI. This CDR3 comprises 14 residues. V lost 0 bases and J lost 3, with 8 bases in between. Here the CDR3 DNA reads TGTGCCAGCAGTTACTCCTCCTCTGACTATGGCTACACCTTC. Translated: CASSYSSSDYGYTF.

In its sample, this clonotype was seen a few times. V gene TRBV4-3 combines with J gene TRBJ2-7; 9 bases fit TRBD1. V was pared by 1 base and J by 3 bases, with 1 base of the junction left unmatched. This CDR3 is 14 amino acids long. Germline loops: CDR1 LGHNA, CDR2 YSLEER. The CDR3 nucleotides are TGCGCCAGCAGCCAAGTGACAGGGGGCTACGAGCAGTACTTC. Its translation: CASSQVTGGYEQYF.

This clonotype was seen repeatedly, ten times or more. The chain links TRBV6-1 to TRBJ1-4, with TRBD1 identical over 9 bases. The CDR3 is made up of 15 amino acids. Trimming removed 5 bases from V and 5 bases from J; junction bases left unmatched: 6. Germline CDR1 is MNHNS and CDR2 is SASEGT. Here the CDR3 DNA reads TGTGCCAGCAGTTTGGGACAGGGCTGGAATGAAAAACTGTTTTTT. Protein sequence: CASSLGQGWNEKLFF.

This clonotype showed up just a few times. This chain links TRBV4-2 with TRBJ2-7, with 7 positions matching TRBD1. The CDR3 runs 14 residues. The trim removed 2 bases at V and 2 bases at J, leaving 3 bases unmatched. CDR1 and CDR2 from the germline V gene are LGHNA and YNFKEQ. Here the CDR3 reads CASSQYDRAYEQYF. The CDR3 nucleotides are TGTGCCAGCAGCCAATATGACAGGGCCTACGAGCAGTACTTC.

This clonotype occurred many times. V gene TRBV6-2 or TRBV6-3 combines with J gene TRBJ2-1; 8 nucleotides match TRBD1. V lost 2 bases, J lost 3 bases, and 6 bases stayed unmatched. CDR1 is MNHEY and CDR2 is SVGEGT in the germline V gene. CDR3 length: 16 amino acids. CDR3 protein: CASSYDRDRIYNEQFF. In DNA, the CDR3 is TGTGCCAGCAGTTACGACCGGGACAGGATCTACAATGAGCAGTTCTTC.

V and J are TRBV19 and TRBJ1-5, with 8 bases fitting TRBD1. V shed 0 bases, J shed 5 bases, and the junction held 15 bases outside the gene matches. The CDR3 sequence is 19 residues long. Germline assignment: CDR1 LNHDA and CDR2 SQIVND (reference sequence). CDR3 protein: CASSIDQSPETGVDQPQHF. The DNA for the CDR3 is TGTGCCAGTAGTATAGATCAATCTCCGGAGACAGGGGTCGATCAGCCCCAGCATTTT.

The CDR3 sequence: CASRGGNLAKNIQYF. CDR3 in DNA: TGTGCCAGCAGAGGGGGGAACTTAGCCAAAAACATTCAGTACTTC. The gene calls are TRBV6-1 and TRBJ2-4, with D perhaps matching TRBD1 or TRBD2 (6 bases each). Trimming removed 6 bases at V and 0 bases at J, with 12 bases between. The CDR3 is made up of 15 amino acids. Per germline, CDR1 MNHNS and CDR2 SASEGT.

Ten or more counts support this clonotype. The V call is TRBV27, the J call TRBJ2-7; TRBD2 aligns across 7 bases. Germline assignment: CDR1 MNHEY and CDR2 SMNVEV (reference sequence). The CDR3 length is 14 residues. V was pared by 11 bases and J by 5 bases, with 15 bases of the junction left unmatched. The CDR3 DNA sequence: TGTGCCCAGGCCCGTGAGACTAGCAGCCACGAGCAGTACTTC. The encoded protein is CAQARETSSHEQYF.

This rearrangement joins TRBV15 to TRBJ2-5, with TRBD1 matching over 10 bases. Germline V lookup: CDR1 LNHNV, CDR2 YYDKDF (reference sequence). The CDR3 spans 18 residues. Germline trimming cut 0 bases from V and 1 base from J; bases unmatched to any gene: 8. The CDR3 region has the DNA TGTGCCACCAGCAGAGAATTGCCCGGGACAGGGGCCCAAGAGACCCAGTACTTC. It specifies CATSRELPGTGAQETQYF.

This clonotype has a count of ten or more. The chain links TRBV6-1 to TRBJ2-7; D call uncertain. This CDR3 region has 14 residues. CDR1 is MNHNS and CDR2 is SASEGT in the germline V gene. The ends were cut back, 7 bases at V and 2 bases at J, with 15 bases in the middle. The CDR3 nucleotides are TGTGCCAGCATCAAACAAGGTGCCCCCTACGAGCAGTACTTC. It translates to CASIKQGAPYEQYF.

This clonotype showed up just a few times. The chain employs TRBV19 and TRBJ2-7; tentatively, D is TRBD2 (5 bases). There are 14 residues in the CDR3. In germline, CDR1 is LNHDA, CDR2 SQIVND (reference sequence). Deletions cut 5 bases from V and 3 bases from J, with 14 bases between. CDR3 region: CASSAGSGVYEQYF. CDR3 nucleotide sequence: TGTGCCAGTAGTGCGGGCTCCGGGGTCTACGAGCAGTACTTC.

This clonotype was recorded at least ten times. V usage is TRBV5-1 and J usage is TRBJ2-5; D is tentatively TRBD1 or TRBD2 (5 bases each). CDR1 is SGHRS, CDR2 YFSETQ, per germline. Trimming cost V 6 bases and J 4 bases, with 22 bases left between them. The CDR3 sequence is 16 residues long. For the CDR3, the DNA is TGCGCCAGCAAATCTGCAGCGGTCAGGGATGGAGAGACCCAGTACTTC. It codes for CASKSAAVRDGETQYF.

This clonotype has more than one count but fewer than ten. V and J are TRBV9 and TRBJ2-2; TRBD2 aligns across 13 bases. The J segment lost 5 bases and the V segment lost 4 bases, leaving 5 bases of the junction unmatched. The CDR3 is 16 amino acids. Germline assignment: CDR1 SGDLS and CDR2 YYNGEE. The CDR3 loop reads CASSYGLAGVTGELFF. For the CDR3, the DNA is TGTGCCAGCAGCTACGGACTAGCGGGAGTTACCGGGGAGCTGTTTTTT.

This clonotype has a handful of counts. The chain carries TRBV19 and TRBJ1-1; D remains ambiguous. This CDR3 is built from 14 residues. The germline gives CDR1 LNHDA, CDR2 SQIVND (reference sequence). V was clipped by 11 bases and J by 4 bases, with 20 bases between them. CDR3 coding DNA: TGTGCCTCGAAGCGAGAAGCCCTGGGCACTGAAGCTTTCTTT. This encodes CASKREALGTEAFF.